One sample yielded the 5 T cell receptor beta chains listed below, sequenced in a study of T cell responses to AZD1222 COVID-19 vaccine. Here immunoSEQ multiplex PCR was the method, and the copy in TCRdb shows in-frame clones only, minus some. The sample carries about 130,000 clones, 92% recorded once. The source was peripheral blood, collected on day 0 of AZD1222 vaccination. All receptors derive from an adult in good health.

The gene calls are TRBV11-3 and TRBJ2-5; D unresolved. Germline V gene sequence: CDR1 SGHNT, CDR2 YENEEA. The CDR3 is made up of 13 amino acids. Trimming pared 5 bases from V and 4 bases from J, leaving 11 bases between. This CDR3 reads CASSRVLGETQYF. The CDR3 DNA reads as TGTGCCAGCAGCCGGGTTTTGGGAGAGACCCAGTACTTC.

The chain combines TRBV6-5 with TRBJ2-7, with 7 nucleotides matching TRBD1. This CDR3 has 15 amino acids. CDR1 is MNHEY and CDR2 is SVGAGI in the germline V gene. V lost 5 bases, J lost 2 bases, and 9 bases stayed unmatched. CDR3 sequence reads: CASSRLRGQTYEQYF. DNA for the CDR3: TGTGCCAGCAGTCGCCTCCGGGGACAGACCTACGAGCAGTACTTC.

This chain uses TRBV4-2 with TRBJ2-7; 7 bases match TRBD1. Germline trimming cut 5 bases from V and 2 bases from J; bases unmatched to any gene: 3. The germline CDR1 and CDR2 sequences are LGHNA and YNFKEQ. This CDR3 comprises 13 residues. CDR3 bases: TGTGCCAGCAGCGGTACAGGGGCCTACGAGCAGTACTTC. Encoded protein: CASSGTGAYEQYF.

V gene TRBV12-5 combines with J gene TRBJ1-6; the match to TRBD1 covers 7 bases. After removal of 6 bases from V and 10 bases from J, the junction contained 6 bases not matched to a gene. Germline V gene lookup returns CDR1 LGHNT and CDR2 FRNRAP. The CDR3 consists of 13 residues. The CDR3 region has the DNA TGTGCTAGTGGCACAGGGGTCGGATCACCCCTCCACTTT. Translating it yields CASGTGVGSPLHF.

The gene calls are TRBV12-3 or TRBV12-4 and TRBJ2-7; TRBD2 matches 7 bases. The CDR3 contains 12 residues. V shed 6 bases, J shed 7 bases, and the junction held 6 bases outside the gene matches. Written as DNA, the CDR3 is TGTGCCAGCAGGGGATGGGGGGGAGAGCAGTACTTC. Translating it yields CASRGWGGEQYF.